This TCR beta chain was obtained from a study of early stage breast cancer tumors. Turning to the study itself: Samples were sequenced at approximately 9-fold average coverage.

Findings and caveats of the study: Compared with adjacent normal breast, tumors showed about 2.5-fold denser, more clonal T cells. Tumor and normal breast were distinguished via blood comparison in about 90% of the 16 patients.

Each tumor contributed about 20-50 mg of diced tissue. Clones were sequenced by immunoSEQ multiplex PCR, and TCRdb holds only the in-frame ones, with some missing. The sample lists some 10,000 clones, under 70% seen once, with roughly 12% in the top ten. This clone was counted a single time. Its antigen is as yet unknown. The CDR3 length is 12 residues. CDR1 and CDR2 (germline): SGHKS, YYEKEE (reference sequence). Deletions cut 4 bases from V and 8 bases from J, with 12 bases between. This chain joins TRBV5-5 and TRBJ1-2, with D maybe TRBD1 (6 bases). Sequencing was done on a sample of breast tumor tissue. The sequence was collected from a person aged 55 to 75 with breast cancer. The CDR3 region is CASSRRGGGYTF. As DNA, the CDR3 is TGTGCCAGCAGCCGCAGGGGCGGGGGCTACACCTTC.